One and the same sample provided the 10 T cell receptor beta chains below, sequenced in a study of circulating and synovial CD4+ cells in juvenile arthritis. Repertoires were generated with immunoSEQ multiplex PCR, while TCRdb's copy carries only in-frame clones and drops some. There are 30,000 to 40,000 clones in the sample; roughly 95% occur only once, and around 0.15% lies in the top ten. Sequenced sample: CD4+ T cells from blood. These receptors were obtained from a human donor with juvenile idiopathic arthritis.

This clone has just one count. V and J are TRBV7-9 and TRBJ1-1; TRBD1 is a possible D gene (6 bases). Trimming removed 7 bases from V and 1 base from J, with 16 bases in between. Germline-derived CDR1 and CDR2 are SEHNR and FQNEAQ (reference sequence). The CDR3 sequence is 15 residues long. The CDR3 region is CASTKHTQGNTEAFF. In DNA, the CDR3 is TGTGCCAGCACCAAACACACACAGGGGAACACTGAAGCTTTCTTT.

V usage is TRBV7-3 and J usage is TRBJ1-6, with D perhaps TRBD1 (6 bases). The CDR3 is 15 amino acids. V dropped 5 bases and J dropped 8 bases, with 16 bases sitting between them. Germline V gene sequence: CDR1 SGHTA, CDR2 FQGTGA. The CDR3 loop is CASSAFGGPDSPLHF. In nucleotides, the CDR3 is TGTGCCAGCAGCGCATTTGGGGGCCCAGATTCACCCCTCCACTTT.

The chain couples TRBV10-3 to TRBJ2-7; D is undetermined. Germline CDR1 and CDR2: ENHRY and SYGVKD. The CDR3 spans 13 residues. V was shortened by 8 bases and J by 3 bases, with 14 bases between the two germline ends. DNA of the CDR3: TGTGCCATCCGAGAGGCAAGCTACTACGAGCAGTACTTC. This gives the protein CAIREASYYEQYF.

The chain has TRBV28 and TRBJ2-7; 10 bases are a match to TRBD1. CDR1 and CDR2 (germline): MDHEN, SYDVKM. The CDR3 is made up of 15 amino acids. The J segment lost 2 bases and the V segment lost 8 bases, leaving 9 bases of the junction unmatched. The CDR3 protein is CASAYLGQGTYEQYF. CDR3 sequence (DNA): TGTGCCAGCGCTTACTTGGGACAGGGGACCTACGAGCAGTACTTC.

The rearrangement links TRBV5-3 to TRBJ2-5, with 7 bases fitting TRBD2. TRBV5-3 is identified as an open reading frame with a role that is uncertain. This CDR3 comprises 16 residues. J lost 2 bases, V lost 3 bases, and 10 bases had no gene match. This CDR3 reads CARSSPSGSLQETQYF. In nucleotides, the CDR3 is TGTGCCAGAAGCTCTCCTAGCGGATCCCTTCAAGAGACCCAGTACTTC.

The chain joins TRBV5-4 to TRBJ2-2; 7 nucleotides line up with TRBD2. The CDR3 spans 16 residues. V shed 0 bases, J shed 7 bases, and the junction held 9 bases outside the gene matches. CDR1 and CDR2 from the germline V gene are SGHNT and YYREEE (reference sequence). In DNA, the CDR3 is TGTGCCAGCAGCTTGGTCGGGCGGGAGATCAACGGGGAGCTGTTTTTT. Its translation is CASSLVGREINGELFF.

The chain couples TRBV10-1 to TRBJ2-1, with a possible D match to TRBD1 (7 bases). There are 15 residues in the CDR3. Germline CDR1 reads WNHNN; CDR2 reads SYGVQD (reference sequence). The V gene lost 4 bases and the J gene lost 6 bases, with 16 bases spanning the gap. CDR3 in amino acids: CASSAWRGPSNEQFF. The CDR3 DNA reads TGCGCCAGCAGTGCGTGGAGGGGGCCTTCCAATGAGCAGTTCTTC.

This chain joins TRBV7-9 and TRBJ1-1; the D gene is possibly TRBD1 (6 bases). V was cut by 1 base and J by 1 base, with 22 bases left in between. The germline CDR1 and CDR2 sequences are SEHNR and FQNEAQ (reference sequence). This CDR3 contains 19 residues. CDR3: CASSLEVDSAPAWNTEAFF. The CDR3 nucleotides are TGTGCCAGCAGCTTAGAGGTGGACAGCGCCCCTGCCTGGAACACTGAAGCTTTCTTT.

The V and J genes are TRBV7-2 and TRBJ2-2; TRBD2 matches 11 bases. This CDR3 has 15 amino acids. CDR1 and CDR2 (germline): SGHTA, FQGNSA. After removal of 6 bases from V and 7 bases from J, the junction contained 7 bases not matched to a gene. DNA for the CDR3: TGTGCCAGCAGTAGCGGGAGGGCCCCCCACGGGGAGCTGTTTTTT. This gives the protein CASSSGRAPHGELFF.

CDR3 DNA sequence: TGTGCCAGCAGTTTATCGTATGGGCTGTCGGGATACGAGCAGTACTTC. The encoded protein is CASSLSYGLSGYEQYF. This chain uses TRBV27 with TRBJ2-7; a possible D gene is TRBD2 (5 bases). The length of the CDR3 is 16 residues. CDR1 and CDR2 from the germline V gene are MNHEY and SMNVEV (reference sequence). Trimming stripped 0 bases from V and 4 bases from J, with 16 bases between.